This passage covers 18 T cell receptor beta chains from one sample sequenced in a study of blood T cells in healthy people across ages. Through a sample-barcoded 5' primer and a J-beta primer mix, a second PCR was run for about 6 to 11 cycles. TCRdb processed the 5' RACE reads anew with MiXCR; each CDR3 protein has one entry. The repertoire holds some 710,000 distinct CDR3 sequences, with about 42% as singletons. Sequencing was carried out using blood. Receptors originate from a man older than 75 in good health.

The genes are TRBV6-4 and TRBJ2-7, with TRBD2 identical over 10 bases. This CDR3 region has 14 residues. Trimming at V came to 3 bases and at J to 2 bases, leaving 1 base not matched to a gene. CDR1 is MRHNA and CDR2 is SNTAGT in the germline V gene. CDR3 sequence reads: CASSDLAGAYEQYF. The CDR3 DNA is TGTGCCAGCAGTGATCTAGCGGGAGCCTACGAGCAGTACTTC.

The CDR3 DNA reads TGTGCCAGCAGCCCTCAAAGTAGCGGGAGGAAGGTCAATGAGCAGTTCTTC. As protein: CASSPQSSGRKVNEQFF. The rearrangement links TRBV16 to TRBJ2-1; 10 bases line up with TRBD2. The V and J ends lost 4 bases and 6 bases, in that order; junction bases with no gene match: 12. This CDR3 region has 17 residues. Germline V gene data show CDR1 as KGHSY and CDR2 as FQNENV.

V and J are TRBV27 and TRBJ2-3, with TRBD1 as a possible D gene (5 bases). The CDR3 totals 14 residues. V dropped 3 bases and J dropped 0 bases, with 7 bases sitting between them. Looked up from germline, CDR1 is MNHEY and CDR2 is SMNVEV (reference sequence). The CDR3 DNA sequence: TGTGCCAGCAGTTTCCGACAGAGCACAGATACGCAGTATTTT. Translating it yields CASSFRQSTDTQYF.

This clonotype occurred a few times. The V gene is TRBV5-5, the J gene TRBJ2-5; D is undetermined. This CDR3 is 16 amino acids long. Trimming pared 4 bases from V and 0 bases from J, leaving 16 bases between. CDR1 SGHKS and CDR2 YYEKEE come from the germline V gene (reference sequence). CDR3 residues: CASSPLGGTYQETQYF. CDR3 nucleotides: TGTGCCAGCAGCCCTCTGGGCGGAACCTACCAAGAGACCCAGTACTTC.

The rearrangement uses TRBV29-1 and TRBJ2-1; maybe TRBD2 (6 bases). Trimming pared 6 bases from V and 6 bases from J, leaving 12 bases between. The length of the CDR3 is 12 residues. Germline CDR1 is SQVTM and CDR2 is ANQGSEA. The DNA of the CDR3 is TGCAGCGTCGGGACTGTACCCAATGAGCAGTTCTTC. Protein product: CSVGTVPNEQFF.

In this sample, this clonotype turned up once. The CDR3 DNA reads as TGTGCCAGCTCACCAGACCCTTATGGCTACACCTTC. It specifies CASSPDPYGYTF. The rearrangement links TRBV18 to TRBJ1-2; D uncertain. V shed 2 bases and J shed 5 bases, with 6 bases lying between them. The CDR3 length is 12 residues. Germline CDR1 and CDR2: KGHSH and LQKENI.

The rearrangement joins TRBV24-1 to TRBJ1-1; D ambiguous. This CDR3 comprises 13 residues. V lost 5 bases, J lost 4 bases, and 10 bases lay in between. Germline CDR1 KGHDR, CDR2 SFDVKD. The CDR3 region is CATSGSGSTEAFF. The CDR3 region has the DNA TGTGCCACCAGTGGTTCAGGATCCACTGAAGCTTTCTTT.

V usage is TRBV5-1 and J usage is TRBJ1-2; TRBD1 matches at 9 bases. The CDR3 runs 15 residues. Germline V gives CDR1 SGHRS, CDR2 YFSETQ. Trimming removed 4 bases from V and 4 bases from J; junction bases left unmatched: 8. The CDR3 DNA reads as TGCGCCAGCAGCGAACCGGGACAGGGTTCCTATGGCTACACCTTC. Amino acid sequence: CASSEPGQGSYGYTF.

This chain uses TRBV4-3 with TRBJ1-1; D may be TRBD1 (5 bases). The CDR3 extends over 16 amino acids. Germline V gives CDR1 LGHNA, CDR2 YSLEER. With 1 base removed from V and 0 bases from J, the gap between germline ends came to 12 bases. CDR3 bases: TGCGCCAGCAGCCAAGGACAGAGACTTATGAACACTGAAGCTTTCTTT. Its protein is CASSQGQRLMNTEAFF.

This clonotype has a count of ten or more. The chain is built from TRBV10-3 and TRBJ2-1, with 7 bases identical to TRBD1. CDR3 length: 12 residues. Looked up from germline, CDR1 is ENHRY and CDR2 is SYGVKD. V gave up 6 bases and J gave up 5 bases; unmatched junction bases: 1. The CDR3 reads CAIRGQNNEQFF. The CDR3 nucleotides are TGTGCCATCAGGGGACAGAACAATGAGCAGTTCTTC.

This chain joins TRBV20-1 and TRBJ1-1; unclear D gene. In germline, CDR1 is DFQATT, CDR2 SNEGSKA (reference sequence). V lost 6 bases and J lost 5, with 13 bases in between. The CDR3 consists of 12 residues. In DNA form, the CDR3 reads TGCAGTGCATTGTTGCTACGGACTGAAGCTTTCTTT. As protein: CSALLLRTEAFF.

The rearrangement joins TRBV20-1 to TRBJ2-7; no definite D call. CDR1 and CDR2 (germline): DFQATT, SNEGSKA (reference sequence). The V end lost 6 bases, the J end lost 2 bases, and 14 bases lay between the germline ends. CDR3 size: 13 residues. CDR3 bases: TGCAGTGCGGGGTCAACTCAGACCTACGAGCAGTACTTC. Amino acids: CSAGSTQTYEQYF.

This clonotype was detected many times. The V gene is TRBV3-1, the J gene TRBJ1-1; no reliable D call. Trimming took 1 base from V and 2 from J, leaving 2 bases between them. The CDR3 is 12 residues long. Germline values: CDR1 LGHDT, CDR2 YNNKEL (reference sequence). CDR3 DNA sequence: TGTGCCAGCAGCCAAGTTAACACTGAAGCTTTCTTT. Translated: CASSQVNTEAFF. Full variable domain (remainder filled in from reference TRBV3-1 and TRBJ1-1): DTAVSQTPKYLVTQMGNDKSIKCEQNLGHDTMYWYKQDSKKFLKIMFSYNNKELIINETVPNRFSPKSPDKAHLNLHINSLELGDSAVYFCASSQVNTEAFFGQGTRLTVV.

V and J are TRBV12-3 or TRBV12-4 and TRBJ1-5; D remains unclear. Deletions cut 3 bases from V and 8 bases from J, with 23 bases between. The CDR3 runs to 17 residues. The CDR3 loop reads CASSFYLERDSKEPQHF. CDR3 nucleotide sequence: TGTGCCAGCAGTTTCTATTTGGAAAGGGATAGCAAGGAGCCCCAGCATTTT.

The CDR3 loop reads CSVPLAAGNNKQYF. The DNA for the CDR3 is TGCAGCGTTCCTCTAGCCGCGGGAAACAATAAGCAGTACTTC. V and J are TRBV29-1 and TRBJ2-5; D might be TRBD2 (6 bases). V dropped 5 bases and J dropped 11 bases, with 24 bases sitting between them. Germline CDR1 is SQVTM and CDR2 is ANQGSEA. The CDR3 runs 14 residues.

The rearrangement links TRBV7-3 to TRBJ2-4; D gene ambiguous. The end of the DNA fits TRBJ2-7 better, so the J call may be wrong. Germline V gives CDR1 SGHTA, CDR2 FQGTGA. The CDR3 totals 13 residues. The CDR3 coding sequence is TGTGCCAGCAGCTTAAACCCCCGGGTCGAGCAGTACTTC. Its protein product is CASSLNPRVEQYF.

The chain couples TRBV5-1 to TRBJ1-1; 9 nucleotides match TRBD1. Unmatched junction bases numbered 8, after V lost 4 bases and J lost 10 bases. The germline gives CDR1 SGHRS, CDR2 YFSETQ. CDR3 length: 13 residues. The chain's CDR3 is CASSRTGGQGAFF. The CDR3 DNA reads as TGCGCCAGCAGCCGTACAGGGGGCCAAGGAGCTTTCTTT. The full variable domain, completed using reference TRBV5-1 and TRBJ1-1, is KAGVTQTPRYLIKTRGQQVTLSCSPISGHRSVSWYQQTPGQGLQFLFEYFSETQRNKGNFPGRFSGRQFSNSRSEMNVSTLELGDSALYLCASSRTGGQGAFFGQGTRLTVV.

The rearrangement uses TRBV28 and TRBJ1-1; TRBD1 might be the D (5 bases). V was trimmed by 5 bases and J by 11 bases, leaving 15 bases between them. The CDR3 has 12 amino acids. The germline V gene encodes CDR1 MDHEN and CDR2 SYDVKM. As DNA, the CDR3 is TGTGCCAGCAGTAGTGGGACCCGTCGTGCTTTCTTT. This codes for CASSSGTRRAFF.